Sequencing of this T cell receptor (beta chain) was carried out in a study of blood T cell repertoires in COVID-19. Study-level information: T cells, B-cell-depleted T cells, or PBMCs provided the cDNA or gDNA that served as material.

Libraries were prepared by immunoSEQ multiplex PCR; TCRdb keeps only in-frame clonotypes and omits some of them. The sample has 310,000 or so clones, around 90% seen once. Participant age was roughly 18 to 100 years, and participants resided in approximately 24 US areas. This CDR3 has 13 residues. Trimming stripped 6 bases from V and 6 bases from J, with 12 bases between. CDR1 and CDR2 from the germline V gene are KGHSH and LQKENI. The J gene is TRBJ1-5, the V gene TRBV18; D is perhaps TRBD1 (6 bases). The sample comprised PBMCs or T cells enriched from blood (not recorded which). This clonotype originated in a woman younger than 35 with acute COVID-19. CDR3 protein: CASSQGQGQPQHF. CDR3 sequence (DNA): TGTGCCAGCTCCCAGGGGCAGGGTCAGCCCCAGCATTTT. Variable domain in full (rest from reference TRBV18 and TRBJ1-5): NAGVMQNPRHLVRRRGQEARLRCSPMKGHSHVYWYRQLPEEGLKFMVYLQKENIIDESGMPKERFSAEFPKEGPSILRIQQVVRGDSAAYFCASSQGQGQPQHFGDGTRLSIL.